Below are 4 T cell receptor beta chains sequenced from a single sample in a study of regulatory T cells in long-lasting Graves disease. Library construction for TCR beta used iRepertoire HTBI primers and Arm-PCR of CDR3 regions. MiXCR, applied by TCRdb to the multiplex PCR reads, yields one record per CDR3 protein. The table lists around 320,000 distinct CDR3 sequences, over 15% of them singletons. Time point reported: newly diagnosed GD, antithyroid drugs for less than 3 months. Generation of the TCR library employed RNA extracted from PBMCs. The sample was also linked to a second study, of T cells in Graves' hyperthyroidism and ophthalmopathy.

The material sequenced was peripheral blood mononuclear cells (PBMCs), taken at new diagnosis, from a patient treated with antithyroid drugs. All receptors come from a middle-aged man with Graves disease.

This clonotype was found many times. This sequence joins TRBV20-1 and TRBJ1-1, with unresolved D. The V end lost 3 bases, the J end lost 4 bases, and 15 bases lay between the germline ends. Germline values: CDR1 DFQATT, CDR2 SNEGSKA (reference sequence). The CDR3 runs 14 residues. DNA for the CDR3: TGCAGTGCTAGTTCACGGTCGTGGAGCACTGAAGCTTTCTTT. Translated, it gives CSASSRSWSTEAFF.

This clonotype was detected ten times or more. The chain joins TRBV27 to TRBJ2-1, with TRBD2 matching over 10 bases. V trimming: 1 base; J trimming: 2 bases; junction bases outside the gene matches: 2. Germline-derived CDR1 and CDR2 are MNHEY and SMNVEV (reference sequence). This CDR3 is 16 amino acids long. CDR3 sequence reads: CASSLYSGGAYNEQFF. Here the CDR3 DNA reads TGTGCCAGCAGTTTATACAGCGGGGGGGCCTACAATGAGCAGTTCTTC.

The table lists this clonotype with a few counts. The rearrangement joins TRBV2 to TRBJ2-2; 7 nucleotides align to TRBD1. The V gene end was trimmed by 4 bases and the J gene end by 7 bases; junction bases not matched to a gene: 9. Germline V gene sequence: CDR1 SNHLY, CDR2 FYNNEI. The CDR3 length is 15 residues. DNA of the CDR3: TGTGCCAGCAGTGGTCGACAGGGTCTAATCGGGGAGCTGTTTTTT. Translation: CASSGRQGLIGELFF.

The chain couples TRBV6-2 or TRBV6-3 to TRBJ1-1; no firm D call. The CDR3 has 13 residues. V was cut by 3 bases and J by 6 bases, with 11 bases left in between. Germline V gene lookup returns CDR1 MNHEY and CDR2 SVGEGT. CDR3 bases: TGTGCCAGCAGTTATGGGGTAGGAGCTGAAGCTTTCTTT. It translates to CASSYGVGAEAFF.